The 17 T cell receptor beta chains presented below share a single source sample, sequenced in a study of blood T cells in healthy people across ages. Alongside a J-beta primer mix, a sample-barcoded 5' primer served in a second PCR lasting about 7 to 11 cycles. TCRdb reprocessed the 5' RACE reads with MiXCR, giving one entry per CDR3 protein. The table shows approximately 940,000 distinct CDR3 sequences, with around 48% occurring only once. The sample was blood. The receptors here all came from a man aged 25-40 years in good health.

This clonotype was recorded a few times. The chain employs TRBV5-1 and TRBJ2-3, with TRBD2 matching over 11 bases. CDR1 and CDR2 from the germline V gene are SGHRS and YFSETQ. This CDR3 has 16 amino acids. The junction had 4 bases not matched to a gene; V was cut back by 2 bases and J by 2 bases. CDR3 DNA sequence: TGCGCCAGCAGCTTTCTAGCGGGGGGTACCACAGATACGCAGTATTTT. Its translation is CASSFLAGGTTDTQYF.

V and J are TRBV10-3 and TRBJ2-3; TRBD2 matches at 8 bases. Trimming took 2 bases from V and 10 from J; bases not matched to a gene: 8. Germline V gene sequence: CDR1 ENHRY, CDR2 SYGVKD. This CDR3 is 14 amino acids long. The CDR3 nucleotides read TGTGCCATCAGTGAGGCGGGGGGTCTGCGTGCGCAGTATTTT. It codes for CAISEAGGLRAQYF.

This clonotype has more than one count but fewer than ten. The J gene is TRBJ2-4, the V gene TRBV12-3 or TRBV12-4; possible D gene TRBD2, 7 bases. CDR3 size: 17 residues. V gave up 6 bases and J gave up 4 bases, with 22 bases separating them. CDR3 sequence: CASSRGAASDLKNIQYF. As DNA, the CDR3 is TGTGCCAGCAGCCGGGGGGCGGCTAGCGACCTGAAAAACATTCAGTACTTC.

This clonotype was detected many times. This chain connects TRBV4-2 to TRBJ2-3; the D is unclear. The CDR3 totals 14 residues. In germline, CDR1 is LGHNA, CDR2 YNFKEQ. V dropped 7 bases and J dropped 0 bases, with 11 bases sitting between them. CDR3 in DNA: TGTGCCAGCACTTTCGGTTATAGCACAGATACGCAGTATTTT. This translates into CASTFGYSTDTQYF.

V is TRBV24-1 and J is TRBJ2-1; a weak D match, TRBD1 (6 bases). The germline gives CDR1 KGHDR, CDR2 SFDVKD. The V and J ends lost 5 bases and 7 bases respectively, with 11 bases between them. The CDR3 extends over 13 amino acids. CDR3 DNA: TGTGCCACCAGTGGGACAGTTAGAAATGAGCAGTTCTTC. This encodes CATSGTVRNEQFF.

This rearrangement joins TRBV24-1 to TRBJ2-1; possibly TRBD1 for D (6 bases). The CDR3 totals 14 residues. V lost 0 bases, J lost 8 bases, and 10 bases lay in between. Germline V gives CDR1 KGHDR, CDR2 SFDVKD. Here the CDR3 reads CATSDLQGTDEQFF. As DNA, the CDR3 is TGTGCCACCAGTGATTTGCAGGGGACCGATGAGCAGTTCTTC.

Only a few counts were recorded for this clonotype. The rearrangement links TRBV24-1 to TRBJ1-2; 9 bases agree with TRBD1. This CDR3 spans 15 amino acids. J was trimmed by 5 bases and V by 3 bases; bases with no gene match: 6. Germline lookup yields CDR1 KGHDR and CDR2 SFDVKD. Written as DNA, the CDR3 is TGTGCCACCAGTGATGGACAGGGGCTTAAGTATGGCTACACCTTC. Amino acid sequence: CATSDGQGLKYGYTF.

The V gene is TRBV3-1, the J gene TRBJ2-5; D remains unclear. The CDR3 has 14 residues. Trimming took 6 bases from V and 5 from J, leaving 16 bases between them. From germline, CDR1 is LGHDT and CDR2 YNNKEL (reference sequence). The CDR3 nucleotides read TGTGCCAGCAGTCCAAAGTCTTTGTTTGAGACCCAGTACTTC. The encoded protein is CASSPKSLFETQYF.

The chain combines TRBV7-2 with TRBJ2-2, with 12 bases aligning to TRBD1. V lost 3 bases, J lost 5 bases, and 7 bases stayed unmatched. Germline values: CDR1 SGHTA, CDR2 FQGNSA. This CDR3 is built from 17 residues. CDR3 nucleotides: TGTGCCAGCAGCTTGGGACAGGGGGCCCTAGAGACCGGGGAGCTGTTTTTT. Amino acid sequence: CASSLGQGALETGELFF.

This clonotype was observed a few times. The rearrangement links TRBV6-6 to TRBJ2-7, with 7 bases identical to TRBD1. Germline CDR1 is MNHNY and CDR2 is SVGAGI (reference sequence). After removal of 7 bases from V and 0 bases from J, the junction contained 3 bases not matched to a gene. CDR3 length: 13 residues. As DNA, the CDR3 is TGTGCCAGCACCGGACAGGTCTCCTACGAGCAGTACTTC. Translation: CASTGQVSYEQYF.

The gene calls are TRBV6-5 and TRBJ2-1; D unclear. Germline values: CDR1 MNHEY, CDR2 SVGAGI. This CDR3 is built from 14 residues. V was cut by 8 bases and J by 3 bases, with 14 bases left in between. The CDR3 DNA is TGTGCCAGCCGGGCTAACGCTCGCTACAATGAGCAGTTCTTC. This gives the protein CASRANARYNEQFF.

This rearrangement joins TRBV3-1 to TRBJ1-2; the D is unclear. V was cut by 1 base and J by 0 bases, with 9 bases left in between. CDR1 is LGHDT and CDR2 is YNNKEL in the germline V gene (reference sequence). The CDR3 totals 15 residues. Written as DNA, the CDR3 is TGTGCCAGCAGCCAAGGCGCCGGTGCTAACTATGGCTACACCTTC. Protein: CASSQGAGANYGYTF. Using reference TRBV3-1 and TRBJ1-2 for the parts outside the CDR3, the full variable domain is DTAVSQTPKYLVTQMGNDKSIKCEQNLGHDTMYWYKQDSKKFLKIMFSYNNKELIINETVPNRFSPKSPDKAHLNLHINSLELGDSAVYFCASSQGAGANYGYTFGSGTRLTVV.

The chain couples TRBV4-2 to TRBJ2-2, with D perhaps matching TRBD1 (7 bases). Germline V gives CDR1 LGHNA, CDR2 YNFKEQ. This CDR3 has 15 residues. V was pared by 1 base and J by 6 bases, with 12 bases between. In DNA form, the CDR3 reads TGTGCCAGCAGCCAAGGGCAGGGGGAGGCCGGGGAGCTGTTTTTT. This translates into CASSQGQGEAGELFF.

The chain links TRBV25-1 to TRBJ1-2; D is unresolved. Trimming took off 3 bases at V and 8 bases at J, with 22 bases between the two ends. Germline CDR1 and CDR2: MGHDK and SYGVNS. This CDR3 is built from 16 residues. CDR3 sequence (DNA): TGTGCCAGCAGTGACTCGCGGACGGGCGTAGGAGTGGGCTACACCTTC. As protein: CASSDSRTGVGVGYTF.

The rearrangement links TRBV7-8 to TRBJ2-7; D remains unclear. Trimming cost V 4 bases and J 4 bases, with 11 bases left between them. CDR1 SGHVS and CDR2 FQNEAQ come from the germline V gene. The length of the CDR3 is 13 residues. This CDR3 is CASSSHGGYEQYF. DNA for the CDR3: TGTGCCAGCAGCTCTCACGGCGGATACGAGCAGTACTTC.

This clonotype was picked up one time. The chain recombines TRBV28 with TRBJ2-1, with 11 bases fitting TRBD2. The V gene's germline CDR1 is MDHEN and CDR2 SYDVKM. The J segment lost 8 bases and the V segment lost 5 bases, leaving 8 bases of the junction unmatched. The CDR3 extends over 15 amino acids. This CDR3 is CASSTPGLAVYEQFF. The DNA for the CDR3 is TGTGCCAGCAGTACCCCGGGACTAGCGGTATATGAGCAGTTCTTC.

The chain is built from TRBV20-1 and TRBJ2-7; 14 nucleotides line up with TRBD2. The CDR3 spans 15 residues. Trimming at V came to 3 bases and at J to 7 bases, leaving 8 bases not matched to a gene. Germline V gives CDR1 DFQATT, CDR2 SNEGSKA (reference sequence). This CDR3 is CSASPTSGGAREQYF. The DNA of the CDR3 is TGCAGTGCTAGCCCGACTAGCGGGGGGGCGCGAGAGCAGTACTTC.